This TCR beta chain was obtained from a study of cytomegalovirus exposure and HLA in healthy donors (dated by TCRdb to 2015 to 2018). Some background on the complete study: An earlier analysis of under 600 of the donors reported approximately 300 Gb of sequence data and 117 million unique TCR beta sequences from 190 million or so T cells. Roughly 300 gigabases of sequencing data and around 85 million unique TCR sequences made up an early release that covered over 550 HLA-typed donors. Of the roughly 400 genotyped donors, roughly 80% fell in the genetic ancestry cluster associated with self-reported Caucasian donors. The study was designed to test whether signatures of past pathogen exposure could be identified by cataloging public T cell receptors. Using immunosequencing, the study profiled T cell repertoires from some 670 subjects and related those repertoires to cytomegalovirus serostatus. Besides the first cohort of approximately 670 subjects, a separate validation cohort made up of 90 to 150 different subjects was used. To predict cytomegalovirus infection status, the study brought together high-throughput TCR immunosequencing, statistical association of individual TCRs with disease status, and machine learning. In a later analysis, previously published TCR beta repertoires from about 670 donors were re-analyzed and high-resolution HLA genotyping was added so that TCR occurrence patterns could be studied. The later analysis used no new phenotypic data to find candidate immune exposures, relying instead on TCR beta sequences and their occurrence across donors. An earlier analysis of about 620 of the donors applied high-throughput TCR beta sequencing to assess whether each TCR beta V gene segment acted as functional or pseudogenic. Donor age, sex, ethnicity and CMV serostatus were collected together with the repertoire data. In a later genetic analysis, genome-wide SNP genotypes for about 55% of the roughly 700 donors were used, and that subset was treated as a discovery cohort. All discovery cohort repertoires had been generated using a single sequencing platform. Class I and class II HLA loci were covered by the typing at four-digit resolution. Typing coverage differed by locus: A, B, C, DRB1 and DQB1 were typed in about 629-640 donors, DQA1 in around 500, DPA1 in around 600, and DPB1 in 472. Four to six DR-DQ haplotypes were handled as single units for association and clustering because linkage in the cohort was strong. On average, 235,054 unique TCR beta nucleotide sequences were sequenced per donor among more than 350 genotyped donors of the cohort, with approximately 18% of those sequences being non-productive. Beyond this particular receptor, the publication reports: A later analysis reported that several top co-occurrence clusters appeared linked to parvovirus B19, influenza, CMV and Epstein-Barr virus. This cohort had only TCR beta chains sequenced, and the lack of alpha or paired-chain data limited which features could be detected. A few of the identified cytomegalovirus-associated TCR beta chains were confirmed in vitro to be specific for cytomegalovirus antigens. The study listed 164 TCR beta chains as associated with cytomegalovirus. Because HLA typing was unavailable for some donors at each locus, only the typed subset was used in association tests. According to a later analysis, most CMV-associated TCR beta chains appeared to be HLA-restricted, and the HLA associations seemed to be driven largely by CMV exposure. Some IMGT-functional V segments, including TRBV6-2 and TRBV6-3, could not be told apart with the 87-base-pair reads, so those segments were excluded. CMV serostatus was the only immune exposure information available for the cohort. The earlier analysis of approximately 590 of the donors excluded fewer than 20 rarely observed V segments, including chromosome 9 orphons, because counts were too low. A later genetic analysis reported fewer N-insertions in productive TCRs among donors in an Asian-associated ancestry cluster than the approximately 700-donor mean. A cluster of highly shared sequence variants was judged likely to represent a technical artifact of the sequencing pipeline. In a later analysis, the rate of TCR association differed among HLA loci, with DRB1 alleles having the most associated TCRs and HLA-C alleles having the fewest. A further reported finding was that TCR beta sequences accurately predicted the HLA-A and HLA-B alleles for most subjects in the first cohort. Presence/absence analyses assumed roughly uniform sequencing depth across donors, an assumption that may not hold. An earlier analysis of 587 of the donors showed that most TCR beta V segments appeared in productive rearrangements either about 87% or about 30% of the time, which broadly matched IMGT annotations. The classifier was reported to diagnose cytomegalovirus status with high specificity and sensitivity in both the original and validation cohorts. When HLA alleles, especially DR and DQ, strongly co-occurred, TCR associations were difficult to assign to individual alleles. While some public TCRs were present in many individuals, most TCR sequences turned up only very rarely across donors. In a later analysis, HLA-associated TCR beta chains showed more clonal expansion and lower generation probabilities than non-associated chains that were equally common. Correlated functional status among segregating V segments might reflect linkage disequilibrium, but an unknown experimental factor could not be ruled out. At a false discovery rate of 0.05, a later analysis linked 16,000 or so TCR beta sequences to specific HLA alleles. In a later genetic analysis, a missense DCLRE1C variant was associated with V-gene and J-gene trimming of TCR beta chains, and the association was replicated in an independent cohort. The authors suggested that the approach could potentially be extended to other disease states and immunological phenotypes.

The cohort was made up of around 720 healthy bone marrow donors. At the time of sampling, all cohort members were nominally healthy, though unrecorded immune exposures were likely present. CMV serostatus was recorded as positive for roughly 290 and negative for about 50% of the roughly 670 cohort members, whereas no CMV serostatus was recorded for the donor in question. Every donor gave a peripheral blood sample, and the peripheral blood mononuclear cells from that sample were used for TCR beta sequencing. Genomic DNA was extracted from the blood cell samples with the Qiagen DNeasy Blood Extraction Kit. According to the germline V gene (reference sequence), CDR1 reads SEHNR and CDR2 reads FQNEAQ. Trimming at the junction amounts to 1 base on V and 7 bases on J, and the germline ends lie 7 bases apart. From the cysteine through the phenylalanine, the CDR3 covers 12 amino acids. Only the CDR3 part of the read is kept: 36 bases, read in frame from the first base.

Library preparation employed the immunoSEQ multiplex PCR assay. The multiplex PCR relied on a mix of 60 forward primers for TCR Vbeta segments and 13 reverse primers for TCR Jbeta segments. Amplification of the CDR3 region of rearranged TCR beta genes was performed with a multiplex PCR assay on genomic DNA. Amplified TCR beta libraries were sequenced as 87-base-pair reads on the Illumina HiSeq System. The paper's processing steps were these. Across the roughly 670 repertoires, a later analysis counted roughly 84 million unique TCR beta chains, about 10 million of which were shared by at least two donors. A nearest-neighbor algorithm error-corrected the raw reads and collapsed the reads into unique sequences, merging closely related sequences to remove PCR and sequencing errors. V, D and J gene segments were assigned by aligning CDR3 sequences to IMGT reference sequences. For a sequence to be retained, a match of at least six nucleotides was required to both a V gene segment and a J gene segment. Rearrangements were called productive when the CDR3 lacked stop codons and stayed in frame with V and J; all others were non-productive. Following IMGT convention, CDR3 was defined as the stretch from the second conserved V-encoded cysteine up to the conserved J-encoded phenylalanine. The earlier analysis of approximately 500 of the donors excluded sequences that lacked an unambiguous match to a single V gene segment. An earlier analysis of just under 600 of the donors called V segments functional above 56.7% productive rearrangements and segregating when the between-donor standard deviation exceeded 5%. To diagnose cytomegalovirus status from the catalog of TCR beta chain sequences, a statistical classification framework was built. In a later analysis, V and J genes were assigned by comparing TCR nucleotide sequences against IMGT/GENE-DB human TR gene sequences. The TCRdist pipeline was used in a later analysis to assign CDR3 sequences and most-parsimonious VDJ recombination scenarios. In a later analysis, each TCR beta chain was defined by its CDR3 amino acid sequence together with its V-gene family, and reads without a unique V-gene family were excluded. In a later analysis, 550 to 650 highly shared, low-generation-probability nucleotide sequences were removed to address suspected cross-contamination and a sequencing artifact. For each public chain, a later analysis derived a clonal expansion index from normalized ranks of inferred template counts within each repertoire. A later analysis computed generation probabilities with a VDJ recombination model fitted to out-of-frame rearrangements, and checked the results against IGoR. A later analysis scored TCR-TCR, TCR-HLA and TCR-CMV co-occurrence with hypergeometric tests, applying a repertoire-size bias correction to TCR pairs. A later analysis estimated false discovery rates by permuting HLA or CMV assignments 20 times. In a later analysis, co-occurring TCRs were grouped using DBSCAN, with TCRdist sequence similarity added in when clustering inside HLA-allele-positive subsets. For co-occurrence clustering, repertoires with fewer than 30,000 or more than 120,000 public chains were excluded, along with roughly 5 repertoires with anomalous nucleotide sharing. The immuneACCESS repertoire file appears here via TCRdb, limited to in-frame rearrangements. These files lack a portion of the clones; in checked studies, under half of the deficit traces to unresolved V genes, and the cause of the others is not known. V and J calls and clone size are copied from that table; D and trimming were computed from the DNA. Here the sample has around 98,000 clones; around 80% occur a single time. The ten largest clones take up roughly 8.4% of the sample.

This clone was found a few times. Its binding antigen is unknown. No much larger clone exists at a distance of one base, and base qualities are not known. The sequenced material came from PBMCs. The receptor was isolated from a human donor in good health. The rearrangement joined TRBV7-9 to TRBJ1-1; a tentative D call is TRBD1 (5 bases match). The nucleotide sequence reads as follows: TGTGCCAGCAGCTTAGAGGGGCGTGAAGCTTTCTTT. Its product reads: CASSLEGREAFF.